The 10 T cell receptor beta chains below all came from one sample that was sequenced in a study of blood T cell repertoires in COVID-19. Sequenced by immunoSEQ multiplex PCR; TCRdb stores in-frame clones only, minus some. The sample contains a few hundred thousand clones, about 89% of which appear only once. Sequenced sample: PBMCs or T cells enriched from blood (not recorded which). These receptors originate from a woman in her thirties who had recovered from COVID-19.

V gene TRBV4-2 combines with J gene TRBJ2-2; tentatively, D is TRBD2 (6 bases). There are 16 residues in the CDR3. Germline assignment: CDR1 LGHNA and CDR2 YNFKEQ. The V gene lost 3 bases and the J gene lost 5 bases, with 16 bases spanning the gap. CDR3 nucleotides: TGTGCCAGCAGCCACGCTCCTCTAAGCGGGACCGGGGAGCTGTTTTTT. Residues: CASSHAPLSGTGELFF.

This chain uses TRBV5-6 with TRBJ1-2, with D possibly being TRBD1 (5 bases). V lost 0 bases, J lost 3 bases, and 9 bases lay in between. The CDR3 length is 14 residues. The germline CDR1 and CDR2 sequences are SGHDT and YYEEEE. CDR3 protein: CASSLVGRDYGYTF. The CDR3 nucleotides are TGTGCCAGCAGCTTGGTAGGCAGGGACTATGGCTACACCTTC. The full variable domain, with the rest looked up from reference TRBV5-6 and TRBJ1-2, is DAGVTQSPTHLIKTRGQQVTLRCSPKSGHDTVSWYQQALGQGPQFIFQYYEEEERQRGNFPDRFSGHQFPNYSSELNVNALLLGDSALYLCASSLVGRDYGYTFGSGTRLTVV.

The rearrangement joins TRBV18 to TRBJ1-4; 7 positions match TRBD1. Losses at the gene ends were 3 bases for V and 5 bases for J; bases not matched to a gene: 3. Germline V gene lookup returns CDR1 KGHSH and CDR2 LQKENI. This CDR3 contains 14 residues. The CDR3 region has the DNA TGTGCCAGCTCACCGAGGGACAGAAATGAAAAACTGTTTTTT. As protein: CASSPRDRNEKLFF.

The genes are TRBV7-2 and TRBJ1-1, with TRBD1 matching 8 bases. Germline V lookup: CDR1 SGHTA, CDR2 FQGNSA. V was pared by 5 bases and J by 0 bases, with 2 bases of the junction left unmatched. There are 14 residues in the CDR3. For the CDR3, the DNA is TGTGCCAGCAGCCCACAGGGGGTGAACACTGAAGCTTTCTTT. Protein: CASSPQGVNTEAFF.

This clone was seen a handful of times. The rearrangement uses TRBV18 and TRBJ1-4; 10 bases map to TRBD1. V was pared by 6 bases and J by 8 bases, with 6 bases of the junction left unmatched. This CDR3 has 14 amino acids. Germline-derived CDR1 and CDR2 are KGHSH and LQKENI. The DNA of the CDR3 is TGTGCCAGCTCTACCGGGACAGGGGAAGAAAAACTGTTTTTT. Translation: CASSTGTGEEKLFF.

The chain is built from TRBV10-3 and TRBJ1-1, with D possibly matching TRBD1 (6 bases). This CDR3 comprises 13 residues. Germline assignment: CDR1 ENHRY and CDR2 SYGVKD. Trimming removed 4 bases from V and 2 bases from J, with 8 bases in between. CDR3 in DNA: TGTGCCATCAGTGGGGGGCCAAACACTGAAGCTTTCTTT. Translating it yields CAISGGPNTEAFF.

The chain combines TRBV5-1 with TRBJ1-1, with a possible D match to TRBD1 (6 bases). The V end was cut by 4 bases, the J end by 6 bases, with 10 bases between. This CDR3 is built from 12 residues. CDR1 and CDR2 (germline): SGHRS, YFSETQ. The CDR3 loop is CASSRTGPEAFF. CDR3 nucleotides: TGCGCCAGCAGCCGAACAGGGCCTGAAGCTTTCTTT.

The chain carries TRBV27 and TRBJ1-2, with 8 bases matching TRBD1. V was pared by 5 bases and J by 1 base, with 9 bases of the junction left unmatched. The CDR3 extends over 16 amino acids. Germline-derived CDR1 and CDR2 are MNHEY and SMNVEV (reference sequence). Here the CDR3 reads CASSIRQGRNNYGYTF. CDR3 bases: TGTGCCAGCAGTATCCGACAGGGGCGTAATAACTATGGCTACACCTTC.

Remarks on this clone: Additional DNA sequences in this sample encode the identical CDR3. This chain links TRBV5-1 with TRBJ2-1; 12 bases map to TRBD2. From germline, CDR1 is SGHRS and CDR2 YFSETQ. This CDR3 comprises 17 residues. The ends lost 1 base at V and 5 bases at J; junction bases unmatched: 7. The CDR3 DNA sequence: TGCGCCAGCAGCTTGAACCCGACTAGCGGGAGCCACAATGAGCAGTTCTTC. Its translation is CASSLNPTSGSHNEQFF.

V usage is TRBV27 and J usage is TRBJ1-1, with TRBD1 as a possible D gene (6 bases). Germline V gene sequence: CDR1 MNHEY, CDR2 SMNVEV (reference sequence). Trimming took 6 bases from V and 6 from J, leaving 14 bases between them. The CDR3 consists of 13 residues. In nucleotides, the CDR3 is TGTGCCAGCAGCTCGATTGCAGGGGCTGAAGCTTTCTTT. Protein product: CASSSIAGAEAFF.